These 32 T cell receptor beta chains originate from one sample sequenced in a study of neurological immune-mediated disorders. One entry per CDR3 protein results from TCRdb running MiXCR on the 5' RACE reads. The sample carries more than 35,000 distinct CDR3 sequences, about 6% recorded once. The sequenced material came from CD4+ T cells from blood. The receptors shown here come from a woman between 40 and 55 years old in good health.

This clonotype was seen ten or more times. The V call is TRBV9, the J call TRBJ2-7; TRBD2 is a possible D gene (7 bases). The CDR3 sequence is 13 residues long. The germline gives CDR1 SGDLS, CDR2 YYNGEE. V gave up 0 bases and J gave up 5 bases, with 9 bases separating them. CDR3 DNA: TGTGCCAGCAGCGTAGTAGGGGGGGACGAGCAGTACTTC. This sequence encodes CASSVVGGDEQYF.

This clonotype showed up many times. The rearrangement uses TRBV28 and TRBJ2-1; no definite D call. Germline CDR1 MDHEN, CDR2 SYDVKM. V lost 8 bases, J lost 2 bases, and 19 bases lay in between. The CDR3 extends over 16 amino acids. The CDR3 region has the DNA TGTGCCAGCCTCCCCAGAACCGTTCCACCCTACAATGAGCAGTTCTTC. Its translation: CASLPRTVPPYNEQFF.

Only a few counts were recorded for this clonotype. This chain joins TRBV27 and TRBJ2-1; tentatively, D is TRBD2 (5 bases). The CDR3 totals 16 residues. The V gene's germline CDR1 is MNHEY and CDR2 SMNVEV (reference sequence). V shed 4 bases and J shed 5 bases, with 18 bases lying between them. CDR3 protein: CASSSPWSGRDNEQFF. The CDR3 DNA sequence: TGTGCCAGCAGTTCTCCCTGGAGCGGCCGAGACAATGAGCAGTTCTTC.

This clonotype was seen at least ten times. The V and J genes are TRBV5-1 and TRBJ1-5; TRBD1 aligns across 7 bases. Germline values: CDR1 SGHRS, CDR2 YFSETQ. CDR3 size: 13 residues. J was trimmed by 7 bases and V by 3 bases; bases with no gene match: 4. The CDR3 sequence is CASSSQGQQPQHF. In nucleotides, the CDR3 is TGCGCCAGCAGCTCACAGGGGCAACAGCCCCAGCATTTT.

The chain recombines TRBV12-3 or TRBV12-4 with TRBJ1-2, with D uncertain. Trimming removed 5 bases at V and 5 bases at J, with 9 bases between. The CDR3 runs to 12 residues. DNA of the CDR3: TGTGCCAGCAGTCCCGGGGAGTATGGCTACACCTTC. Translated, it gives CASSPGEYGYTF.

J is TRBJ2-5 and V is TRBV6-1; D may be TRBD2 (6 bases). Germline values: CDR1 MNHNS, CDR2 SASEGT. Trimming stripped 1 base from V and 5 bases from J, with 17 bases between. CDR3 size: 16 residues. The CDR3 protein is CASSEVQRGAGETQYF. The CDR3, as DNA: TGTGCCAGCAGTGAAGTTCAAAGGGGCGCGGGGGAGACCCAGTACTTC.

This clonotype ranks as medium-sized. The chain recombines TRBV29-1 with TRBJ2-2, with TRBD2 matching 7 bases. The CDR3 loop spans 14 amino acids. The ends lost 1 base at V and 5 bases at J; junction bases unmatched: 4. In germline, CDR1 is SQVTM, CDR2 ANQGSEA. As DNA, the CDR3 is TGCAGCGTTGAAGGAGCGGGACGGACCGGGGAGCTGTTTTTT. It encodes CSVEGAGRTGELFF.

This clonotype has ten or more counts. The rearrangement joins TRBV10-3 to TRBJ2-2; 9 positions agree with TRBD2. Germline trimming cut 6 bases from V and 1 base from J; bases unmatched to any gene: 0. CDR1 is ENHRY and CDR2 is SYGVKD in the germline V gene. The CDR3 totals 14 residues. Written as DNA, the CDR3 is TGTGCCATCAGGACTAGCGGGAACACCGGGGAGCTGTTTTTT. Translated, it gives CAIRTSGNTGELFF.

This clonotype was seen many times. The chain uses TRBV24-1 and TRBJ2-7; the match to TRBD1 covers 12 bases. The CDR3 covers 15 residues. After removal of 7 bases from V and 5 bases from J, the junction contained 8 bases not matched to a gene. Per the germline V gene, CDR1 is KGHDR and CDR2 is SFDVKD. The CDR3, as DNA: TGTGCCACCAGCCCAACGGGACAGGGGGCCCACGAGCAGTACTTC. It codes for CATSPTGQGAHEQYF.

This clonotype was seen ten or more times. The V gene is TRBV29-1, the J gene TRBJ2-3; D might be TRBD2 (5 bases). Germline CDR1 is SQVTM and CDR2 is ANQGSEA. CDR3 length equals 12 residues. V was trimmed by 8 bases and J by 5 bases, leaving 14 bases between them. The CDR3 sequence: CSFLTSGDTQYF. CDR3 DNA sequence: TGCAGCTTCTTGACCAGCGGAGATACGCAGTATTTT.

This clonotype was counted ten times or more. The V and J genes are TRBV6-5 and TRBJ2-3, with TRBD1 identical over 7 bases. Germline V gene data show CDR1 as MNHEY and CDR2 as SVGAGI. V dropped 0 bases and J dropped 4; count of bases not matched to a gene: 7. This CDR3 comprises 16 residues. CDR3 loop: CASSYSGTEVPDTQYF. CDR3 bases: TGTGCCAGCAGTTACTCCGGGACAGAGGTCCCAGATACGCAGTATTTT.

Many counts were recorded for this clonotype. The chain is built from TRBV7-2 and TRBJ1-2; D unresolved. V lost 4 bases and J lost 5, with 5 bases in between. Germline CDR1 SGHTA, CDR2 FQGNSA. The CDR3 length is 11 residues. The CDR3 region has the DNA TGTGCCAGCAGCTCCGGGTATGGCTACACCTTC. It yields the protein CASSSGYGYTF.

The sample holds many counts of this clonotype. V gene TRBV5-1 combines with J gene TRBJ2-1; D possibly corresponds to TRBD2 (5 bases). CDR3 length: 14 residues. Germline CDR1 is SGHRS and CDR2 is YFSETQ. V lost 0 bases to trimming and J lost 4 bases, with 8 bases between them. The CDR3 region is CASSLAGLYNEQFF. The CDR3 nucleotides read TGCGCCAGCAGCTTGGCGGGGTTATACAATGAGCAGTTCTTC. Full variable domain (missing parts from reference TRBV5-1 and TRBJ2-1): KAGVTQTPRYLIKTRGQQVTLSCSPISGHRSVSWYQQTPGQGLQFLFEYFSETQRNKGNFPGRFSGRQFSNSRSEMNVSTLELGDSALYLCASSLAGLYNEQFFGPGTRLTVL.

This clonotype occurred many times. The chain is built from TRBV7-9 and TRBJ1-1, with 8 nucleotides matching TRBD1. The germline gives CDR1 SEHNR, CDR2 FQNEAQ (reference sequence). The V gene end was trimmed by 7 bases and the J gene end by 1 base; junction bases not matched to a gene: 5. The CDR3 totals 14 residues. The CDR3, as DNA: TGTGCCAGCAACCAACAGGGGGGGAACACTGAAGCTTTCTTT. This codes for CASNQQGGNTEAFF.

The CDR3 DNA sequence: TGCAGTGCTAGAGGGGCCCCAACTAGCGGGAGAACCAAAAACATTCAGTACTTC. Its translation: CSARGAPTSGRTKNIQYF. V gene TRBV20-1 combines with J gene TRBJ2-4, with 11 bases fitting TRBD2. The CDR3 extends over 18 amino acids. Trimming at V came to 1 base and at J to 2 bases, leaving 10 bases not matched to a gene. The germline V gene encodes CDR1 DFQATT and CDR2 SNEGSKA (reference sequence).

This clonotype was seen at least ten times. This chain uses TRBV9 with TRBJ2-5, with 8 bases aligning to TRBD2. The germline V gene encodes CDR1 SGDLS and CDR2 YYNGEE. The CDR3 covers 14 residues. Losses at the gene ends were 0 bases for V and 4 bases for J; bases not matched to a gene: 2. The CDR3 spells CASSVGGRTETQYF. In nucleotides, the CDR3 is TGTGCCAGCAGCGTAGGCGGGAGGACAGAGACCCAGTACTTC.

This clonotype showed up many times. This chain links TRBV5-1 with TRBJ2-7; TRBD2 might be the D (6 bases). Per germline, CDR1 SGHRS and CDR2 YFSETQ. V was trimmed by 4 bases and J by 0 bases, leaving 14 bases between them. The CDR3 sequence is 15 residues long. CDR3 in amino acids: CASSGGRQSSYEQYF. In DNA form, the CDR3 reads TGCGCCAGCAGCGGAGGGAGACAGAGCTCCTACGAGCAGTACTTC.

This clonotype occurred many times. V is TRBV5-1 and J is TRBJ2-5, with D unclear. V lost 4 bases and J lost 0, with 4 bases in between. This CDR3 comprises 12 residues. Germline lookup yields CDR1 SGHRS and CDR2 YFSETQ. CDR3 nucleotides: TGCGCCAGCAGCGCCTACCAAGAGACCCAGTACTTC. Translated: CASSAYQETQYF.

The sample holds many counts of this clonotype. J is TRBJ1-5 and V is TRBV12-3 or TRBV12-4, with D hard to call. This CDR3 is built from 14 residues. V was shortened by 1 base and J by 7 bases, with 11 bases between the two germline ends. CDR3 DNA sequence: TGTGCCAGCAGTTTAGTGGCCGGTGGACAGCCCCAGCATTTT. Translating it yields CASSLVAGGQPQHF.

This clonotype was recorded at least ten times. The chain uses TRBV5-1 and TRBJ2-7, with 9 bases that match TRBD1. The CDR3 length is 12 residues. Germline CDR1 SGHRS, CDR2 YFSETQ. The trim removed 3 bases at V and 6 bases at J, leaving 1 base unmatched. This CDR3 reads CASSSTGGEQYF. The CDR3 DNA sequence: TGCGCCAGCAGCTCGACAGGGGGCGAGCAGTACTTC. The variable domain in full, completed from reference TRBV5-1 and TRBJ2-7, reads KAGVTQTPRYLIKTRGQQVTLSCSPISGHRSVSWYQQTPGQGLQFLFEYFSETQRNKGNFPGRFSGRQFSNSRSEMNVSTLELGDSALYLCASSSTGGEQYFGPGTRLTVT.

This clonotype was detected many times. The rearrangement links TRBV20-1 to TRBJ1-4; possible D gene TRBD1, 5 bases. With 6 bases removed from V and 4 bases from J, the gap between germline ends came to 9 bases. The V gene's germline CDR1 is DFQATT and CDR2 SNEGSKA (reference sequence). The CDR3 is 12 residues long. In DNA form, the CDR3 reads TGCAGTGCGGGGCAGCATAATGAAAAACTGTTTTTT. This codes for CSAGQHNEKLFF.

The table lists this clonotype with many counts. This chain joins TRBV20-1 and TRBJ2-3, with unresolved D. V dropped 3 bases and J dropped 0 bases, with 7 bases sitting between them. Per germline, CDR1 DFQATT and CDR2 SNEGSKA (reference sequence). This CDR3 has 13 residues. This CDR3 reads CSASARSTDTQYF. The CDR3 DNA sequence: TGCAGTGCTAGCGCCAGAAGCACAGATACGCAGTATTTT.

This clonotype was seen many times. The genes are TRBV5-6 and TRBJ2-1, with D maybe TRBD2 (6 bases). Germline-derived CDR1 and CDR2 are SGHDT and YYEEEE. There are 14 residues in the CDR3. Trimming left V 0 bases short and J 6 bases short, with 10 bases between. CDR3 nucleotides: TGTGCCAGCAGCTTGGCCGGGACTCGCAATGAGCAGTTCTTC. Its translation: CASSLAGTRNEQFF.

This clonotype has a count of ten or more. The V call is TRBV20-1, the J call TRBJ1-3; D gene ambiguous. Germline-derived CDR1 and CDR2 are DFQATT and SNEGSKA (reference sequence). V lost 2 bases to trimming and J lost 0 bases, with 5 bases between them. CDR3 size: 13 residues. The CDR3 loop reads CSARQFSGNTIYF. CDR3 nucleotide sequence: TGCAGTGCTAGACAGTTCTCTGGAAACACCATATATTTT.

This clonotype has ten or more counts. This chain links TRBV5-6 with TRBJ2-5; weak D call: TRBD2 (6 bases). Looked up from germline, CDR1 is SGHDT and CDR2 is YYEEEE. Trimming cost V 4 bases and J 5 bases, with 18 bases left between them. This CDR3 contains 15 residues. The CDR3 DNA sequence: TGTGCCAGCAGCACGGGCCGGGCGGGGATGGAGACCCAGTACTTC. Encoded protein: CASSTGRAGMETQYF. The full variable domain, its missing parts supplied by reference TRBV5-6 and TRBJ2-5, is DAGVTQSPTHLIKTRGQQVTLRCSPKSGHDTVSWYQQALGQGPQFIFQYYEEEERQRGNFPDRFSGHQFPNYSSELNVNALLLGDSALYLCASSTGRAGMETQYFGPGTRLLVL.

This clonotype was counted ten times or more. This sequence joins TRBV6-1 and TRBJ1-2; maybe TRBD1 (5 bases). The ends were cut back, 10 bases at V and 2 bases at J, with 17 bases in the middle. The CDR3 length is 14 residues. Germline V gene lookup returns CDR1 MNHNS and CDR2 SASEGT. The CDR3 DNA reads as TGTGCCACGGTGCAGGGAGGATCGAACTATGGCTACACCTTC. Its protein product is CATVQGGSNYGYTF.

This clonotype came up many times. The chain uses TRBV5-1 and TRBJ2-1, with TRBD1 identical over 10 bases. The V gene end was trimmed by 5 bases and the J gene end by 5 bases; junction bases not matched to a gene: 7. The CDR3 length is 15 residues. The germline CDR1 and CDR2 sequences are SGHRS and YFSETQ. CDR3 DNA sequence: TGCGCCAGCAGTGGCGGGGGACAGGGGCACAATGAGCAGTTCTTC. This codes for CASSGGGQGHNEQFF.

This clonotype has ten or more counts. The rearrangement uses TRBV10-3 and TRBJ2-3, with D hard to call. The length of the CDR3 is 12 residues. Germline values: CDR1 ENHRY, CDR2 SYGVKD. The germline V and J ends were trimmed by 2 bases and 4 bases, with 4 bases remaining between them. Here the CDR3 DNA reads TGTGCCATCAGTGAGGGATCAGATACGCAGTATTTT. Protein: CAISEGSDTQYF.

This clonotype was found many times. The V call is TRBV5-1, the J call TRBJ2-1; 11 nucleotides align to TRBD2. The V segment lost 3 bases and the J segment 6 bases; nucleotides outside the gene matches: 11. The germline CDR1 and CDR2 sequences are SGHRS and YFSETQ. The CDR3 covers 17 residues. CDR3 sequence (DNA): TGCGCCAGCAGCTCCCTGGGTAGCGGGAGGGTTCCCAATGAGCAGTTCTTC. It codes for CASSSLGSGRVPNEQFF. Full variable domain (missing parts from reference TRBV5-1 and TRBJ2-1): KAGVTQTPRYLIKTRGQQVTLSCSPISGHRSVSWYQQTPGQGLQFLFEYFSETQRNKGNFPGRFSGRQFSNSRSEMNVSTLELGDSALYLCASSSLGSGRVPNEQFFGPGTRLTVL.

This clonotype has at least ten counts. The junction shows a germline mismatch at one end, possibly a read error. The chain links TRBV27 to TRBJ2-5; tentative D call: TRBD2 (6 bases). This CDR3 contains 18 residues. Germline CDR1 MNHEY, CDR2 SMNVEV (reference sequence). CDR3 protein: CTSSFFGGPSGGRETQYF. The CDR3 nucleotides read TGCACCAGCAGTTTTTTCGGCGGACCCTCCGGGGGTCGAGAGACCCAGTACTTC.

This clonotype was detected many times. The rearrangement links TRBV12-3 or TRBV12-4 to TRBJ2-6; D is undetermined. The V gene lost 2 bases and the J gene lost 4 bases, with 3 bases spanning the gap. This CDR3 comprises 13 residues. The CDR3 coding sequence is TGTGCCAGCAGTTTAAACGGGGCCAACGTCCTGACTTTC. It specifies CASSLNGANVLTF.

This clonotype was picked up many times. This chain uses TRBV29-1 with TRBJ1-1, with TRBD1 as a possible D gene (5 bases). The CDR3 has 17 residues. Germline-derived CDR1 and CDR2 are SQVTM and ANQGSEA. The V gene lost 1 base and the J gene lost 1 base, with 19 bases spanning the gap. Written as DNA, the CDR3 is TGCAGCGTTGAAGGGATTATTTCGGGACCCGGGAACACTGAAGCTTTCTTT. As protein: CSVEGIISGPGNTEAFF.